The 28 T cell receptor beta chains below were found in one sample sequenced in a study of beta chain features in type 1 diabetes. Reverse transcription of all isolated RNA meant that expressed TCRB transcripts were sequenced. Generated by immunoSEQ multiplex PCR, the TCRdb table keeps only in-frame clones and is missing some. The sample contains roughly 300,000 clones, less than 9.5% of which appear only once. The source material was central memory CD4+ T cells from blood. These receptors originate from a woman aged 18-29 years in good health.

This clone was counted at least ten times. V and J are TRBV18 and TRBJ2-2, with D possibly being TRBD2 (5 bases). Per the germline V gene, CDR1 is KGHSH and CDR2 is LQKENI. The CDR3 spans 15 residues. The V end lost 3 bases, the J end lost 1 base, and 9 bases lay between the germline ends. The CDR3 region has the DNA TGTGCCAGCTCACCTGTTGCGGGGAACACCGGGGAGCTGTTTTTT. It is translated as CASSPVAGNTGELFF.

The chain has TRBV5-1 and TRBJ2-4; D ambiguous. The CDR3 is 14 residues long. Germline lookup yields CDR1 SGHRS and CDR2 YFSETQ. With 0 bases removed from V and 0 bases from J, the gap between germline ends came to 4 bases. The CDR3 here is CASSLEAAKNIQYF. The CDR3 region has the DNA TGCGCCAGCAGCTTGGAAGCAGCCAAAAACATTCAGTACTTC.

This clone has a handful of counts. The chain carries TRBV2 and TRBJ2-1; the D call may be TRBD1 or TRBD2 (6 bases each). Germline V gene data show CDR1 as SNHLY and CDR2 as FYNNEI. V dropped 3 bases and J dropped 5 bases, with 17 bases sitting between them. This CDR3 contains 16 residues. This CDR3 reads CASSDLWGARDNEQFF. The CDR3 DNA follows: TGTGCCAGCAGTGATTTATGGGGGGCCCGCGACAATGAGCAGTTCTTC.

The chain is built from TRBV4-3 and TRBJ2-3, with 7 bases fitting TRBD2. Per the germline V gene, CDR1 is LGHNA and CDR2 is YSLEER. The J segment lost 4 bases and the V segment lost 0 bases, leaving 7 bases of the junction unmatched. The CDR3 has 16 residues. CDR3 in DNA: TGCGCCAGCAGCCAAGAGATGGCGGGAGTACCAGATACGCAGTATTTT. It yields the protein CASSQEMAGVPDTQYF.

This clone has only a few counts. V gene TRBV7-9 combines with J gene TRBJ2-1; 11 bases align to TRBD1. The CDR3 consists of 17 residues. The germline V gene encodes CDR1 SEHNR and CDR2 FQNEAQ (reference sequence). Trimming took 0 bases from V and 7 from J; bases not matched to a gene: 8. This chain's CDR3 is CASSLAYSRDRGNEQFF. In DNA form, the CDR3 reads TGTGCCAGCAGCTTAGCGTATAGTAGGGACAGGGGGAATGAGCAGTTCTTC.

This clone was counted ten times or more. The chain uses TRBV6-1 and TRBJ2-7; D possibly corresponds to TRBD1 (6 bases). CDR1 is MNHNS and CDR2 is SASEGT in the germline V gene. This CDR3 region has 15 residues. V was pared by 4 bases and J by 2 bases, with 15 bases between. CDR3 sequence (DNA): TGTGCCAGCAGTGCTCATGCTCGGACAGCCTACGAGCAGTACTTC. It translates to CASSAHARTAYEQYF.

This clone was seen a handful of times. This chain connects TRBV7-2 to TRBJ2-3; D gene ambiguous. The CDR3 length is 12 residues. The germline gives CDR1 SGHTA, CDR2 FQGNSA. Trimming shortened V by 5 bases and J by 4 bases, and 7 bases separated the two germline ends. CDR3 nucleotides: TGTGCCAGCAGCCCCCAGTCAGATACGCAGTATTTT. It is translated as CASSPQSDTQYF.

The CDR3 DNA reads as TGTGCCAGTGAGACTATGGCGGGCCACAATGAGCAGTTCTTC. Protein product: CASETMAGHNEQFF. The chain carries TRBV2 and TRBJ2-1; a weak D match, TRBD2 (5 bases). Between the trimmed V and J ends, which lost 9 bases and 5 bases, there was a span of 17 bases. Germline CDR1 reads SNHLY; CDR2 reads FYNNEI. The CDR3 has 14 residues.

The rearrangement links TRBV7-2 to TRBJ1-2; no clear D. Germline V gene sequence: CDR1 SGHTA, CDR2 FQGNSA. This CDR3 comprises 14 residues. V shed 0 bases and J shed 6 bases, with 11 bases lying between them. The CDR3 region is CASSLAFQTDGYTF. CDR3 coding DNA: TGTGCCAGCAGCTTAGCGTTCCAGACCGATGGCTACACCTTC. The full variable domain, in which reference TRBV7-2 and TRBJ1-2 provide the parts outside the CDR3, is GAGVSQSPSNKVTEKGKDVELRCDPISGHTALYWYRQSLGQGLEFLIYFQGNSAPDKSGLPSDRFSAERTGGSVSTLTIQRTQQEDSAVYLCASSLAFQTDGYTFGSGTRLTVV.

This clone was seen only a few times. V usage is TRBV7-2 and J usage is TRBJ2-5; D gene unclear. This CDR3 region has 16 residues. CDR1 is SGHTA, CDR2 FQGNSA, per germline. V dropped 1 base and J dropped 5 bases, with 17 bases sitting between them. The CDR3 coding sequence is TGTGCCAGCAGCTTAGAGGGTGGTGGTTGGGTGGAGACCCAGTACTTC. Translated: CASSLEGGGWVETQYF. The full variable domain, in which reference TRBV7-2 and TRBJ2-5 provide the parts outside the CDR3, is GAGVSQSPSNKVTEKGKDVELRCDPISGHTALYWYRQSLGQGLEFLIYFQGNSAPDKSGLPSDRFSAERTGGSVSTLTIQRTQQEDSAVYLCASSLEGGGWVETQYFGPGTRLLVL.

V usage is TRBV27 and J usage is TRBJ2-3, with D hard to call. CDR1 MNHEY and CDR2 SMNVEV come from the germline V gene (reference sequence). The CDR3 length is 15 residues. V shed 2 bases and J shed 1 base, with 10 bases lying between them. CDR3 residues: CASSLVGVGTDTQYF. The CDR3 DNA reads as TGTGCCAGCAGTTTAGTTGGAGTAGGCACAGATACGCAGTATTTT.

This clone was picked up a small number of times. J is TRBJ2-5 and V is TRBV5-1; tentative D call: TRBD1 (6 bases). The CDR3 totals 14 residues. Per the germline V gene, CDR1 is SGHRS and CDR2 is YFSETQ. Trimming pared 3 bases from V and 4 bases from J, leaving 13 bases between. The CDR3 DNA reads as TGCGCCAGCAGCTCCCGACCAGGGGTAGAGACCCAGTACTTC. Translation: CASSSRPGVETQYF.

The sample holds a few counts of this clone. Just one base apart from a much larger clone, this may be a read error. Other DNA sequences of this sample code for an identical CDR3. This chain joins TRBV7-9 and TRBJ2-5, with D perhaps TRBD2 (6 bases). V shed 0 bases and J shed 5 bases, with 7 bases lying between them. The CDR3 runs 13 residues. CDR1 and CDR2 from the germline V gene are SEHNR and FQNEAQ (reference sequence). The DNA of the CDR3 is TGTGCCAGCAGCTTAGCGGGGAGGGAGACCCAGTACTTC. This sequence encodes CASSLAGRETQYF. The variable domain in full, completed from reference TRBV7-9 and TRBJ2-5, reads DTGVSQNPRHKITKRGQNVTFRCDPISEHNRLYWYRQTLGQGPEFLTYFQNEAQLEKSRLLSDRFSAERPKGSFSTLEIQRTEQGDSAMYLCASSLAGRETQYFGPGTRLLVL.

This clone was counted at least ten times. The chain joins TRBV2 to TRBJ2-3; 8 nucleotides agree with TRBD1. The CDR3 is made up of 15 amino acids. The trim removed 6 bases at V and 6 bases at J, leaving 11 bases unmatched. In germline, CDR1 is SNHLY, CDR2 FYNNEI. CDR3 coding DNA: TGTGCCAGCAGCCGACGGGACAGGTCAGCGGATACGCAGTATTTT. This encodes CASSRRDRSADTQYF.

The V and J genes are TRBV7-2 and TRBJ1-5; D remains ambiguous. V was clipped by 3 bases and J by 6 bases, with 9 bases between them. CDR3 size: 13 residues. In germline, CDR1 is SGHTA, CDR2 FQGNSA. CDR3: CASSFDFTQPQHF. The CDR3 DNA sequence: TGTGCCAGCAGCTTCGACTTCACTCAGCCCCAGCATTTT. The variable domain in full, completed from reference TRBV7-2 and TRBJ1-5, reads GAGVSQSPSNKVTEKGKDVELRCDPISGHTALYWYRQSLGQGLEFLIYFQGNSAPDKSGLPSDRFSAERTGGSVSTLTIQRTQQEDSAVYLCASSFDFTQPQHFGDGTRLSIL.

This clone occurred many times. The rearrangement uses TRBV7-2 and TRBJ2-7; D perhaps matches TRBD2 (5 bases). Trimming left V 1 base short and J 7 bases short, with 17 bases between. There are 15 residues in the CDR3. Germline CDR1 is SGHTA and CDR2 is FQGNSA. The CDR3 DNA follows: TGTGCCAGCAGCTTAGTTGCCTCCCTAGGGAGTGAGCAGTACTTC. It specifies CASSLVASLGSEQYF.

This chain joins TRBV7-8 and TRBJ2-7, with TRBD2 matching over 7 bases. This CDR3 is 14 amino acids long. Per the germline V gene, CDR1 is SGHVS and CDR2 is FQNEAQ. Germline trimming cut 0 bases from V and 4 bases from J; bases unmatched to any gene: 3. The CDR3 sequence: CASSLASGGYEQYF. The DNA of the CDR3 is TGTGCCAGCAGCTTAGCTTCCGGGGGGTACGAGCAGTACTTC.

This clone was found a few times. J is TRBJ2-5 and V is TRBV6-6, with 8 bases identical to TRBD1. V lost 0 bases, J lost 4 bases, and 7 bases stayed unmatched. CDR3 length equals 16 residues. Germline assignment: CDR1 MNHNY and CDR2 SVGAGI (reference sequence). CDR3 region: CASSYSRTGSRETQYF. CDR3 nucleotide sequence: TGTGCCAGCAGTTACTCACGGACAGGGTCTAGAGAGACCCAGTACTTC.

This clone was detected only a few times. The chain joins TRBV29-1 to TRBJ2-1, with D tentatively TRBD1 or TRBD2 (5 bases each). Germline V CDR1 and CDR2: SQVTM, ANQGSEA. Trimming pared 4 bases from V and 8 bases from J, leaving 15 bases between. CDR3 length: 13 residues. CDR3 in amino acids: CSVVRARGDEQFF. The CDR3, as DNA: TGCAGCGTTGTCAGAGCCCGAGGGGATGAGCAGTTCTTC.

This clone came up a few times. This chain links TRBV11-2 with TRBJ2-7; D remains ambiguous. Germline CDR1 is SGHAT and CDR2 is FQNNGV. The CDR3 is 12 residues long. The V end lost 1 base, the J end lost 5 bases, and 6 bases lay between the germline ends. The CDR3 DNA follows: TGTGCCAGCAGCTTAGGGTCCGACGAGCAGTACTTC. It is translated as CASSLGSDEQYF.

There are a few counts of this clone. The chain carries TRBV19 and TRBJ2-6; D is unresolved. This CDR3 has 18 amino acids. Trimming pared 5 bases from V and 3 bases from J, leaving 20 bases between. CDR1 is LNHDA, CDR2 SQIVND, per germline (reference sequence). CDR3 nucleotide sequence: TGTGCCAGTAGTTCAGAAGACGCAGGACGATTTGGGGCCAACGTCCTGACTTTC. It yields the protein CASSSEDAGRFGANVLTF.

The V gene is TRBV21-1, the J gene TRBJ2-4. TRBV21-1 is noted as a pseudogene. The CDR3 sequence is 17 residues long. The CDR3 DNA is TGTGCCAGCAGCAGTCCGGAGGGGGTCGGGGCCAAAAACATTCAGTACTTC. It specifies CASSSPEGVGAKNIQYF.

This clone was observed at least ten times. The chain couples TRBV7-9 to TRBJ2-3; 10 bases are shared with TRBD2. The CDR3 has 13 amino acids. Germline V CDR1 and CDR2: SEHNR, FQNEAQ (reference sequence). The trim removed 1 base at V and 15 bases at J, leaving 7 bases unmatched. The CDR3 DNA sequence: TGTGCCAGCAGCTTAGACGCGACTAGCGGGTTATATTTT. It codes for CASSLDATSGLYF.

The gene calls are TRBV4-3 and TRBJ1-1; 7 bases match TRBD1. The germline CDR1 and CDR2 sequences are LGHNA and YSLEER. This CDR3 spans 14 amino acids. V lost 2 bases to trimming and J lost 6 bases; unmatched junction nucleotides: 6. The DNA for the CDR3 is TGCGCCAGCAGCCAAAACAGGGGCAGCGCTGAAGCTTTCTTT. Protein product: CASSQNRGSAEAFF.

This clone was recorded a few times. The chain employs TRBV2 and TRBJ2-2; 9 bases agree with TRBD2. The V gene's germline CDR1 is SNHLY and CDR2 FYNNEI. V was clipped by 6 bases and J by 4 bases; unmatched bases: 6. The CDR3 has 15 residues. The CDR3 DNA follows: TGTGCCAGCAGGGGGACTAGCAGATCCACCGGGGAGCTGTTTTTT. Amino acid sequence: CASRGTSRSTGELFF.

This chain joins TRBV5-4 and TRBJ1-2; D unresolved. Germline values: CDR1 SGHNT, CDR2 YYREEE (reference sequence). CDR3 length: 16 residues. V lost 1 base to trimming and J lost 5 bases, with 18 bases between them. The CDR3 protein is CASSLTPPETKYGYTF. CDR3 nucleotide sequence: TGTGCCAGCAGCTTGACACCTCCGGAGACAAAGTATGGCTACACCTTC.

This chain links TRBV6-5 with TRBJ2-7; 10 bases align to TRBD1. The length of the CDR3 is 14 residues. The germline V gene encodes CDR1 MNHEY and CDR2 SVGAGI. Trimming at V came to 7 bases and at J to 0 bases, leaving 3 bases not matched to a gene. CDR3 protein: CASTRDRGSYEQYF. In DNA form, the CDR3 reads TGTGCCAGCACGAGGGACAGGGGCTCCTACGAGCAGTACTTC.

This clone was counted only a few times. For the CDR3, the DNA is TGTGCCAGCAGCTTAGACCCACAGTTTAGGCGCACAGATACGCAGTATTTT. This codes for CASSLDPQFRRTDTQYF. This chain uses TRBV7-3 with TRBJ2-3; no clear D gene. The CDR3 consists of 17 residues. Germline V gene sequence: CDR1 SGHTA, CDR2 FQGTGA. The V and J ends lost 2 bases and 1 base respectively, with 16 bases between them.